This T cell receptor beta chain was documented in a study of blood T cell repertoires in COVID-19. Study context: The United States, Italy and Spain provided the acute and convalescent COVID-19 samples. T cells, B-cell-depleted T cells, or PBMCs supplied cDNA or gDNA.

Source study methods: From reference gene primer amplification, estimates of nucleated cell counts were derived. Repertoires were generated with immunoSEQ multiplex PCR, while TCRdb's copy carries only in-frame clones and drops some. V, J and clone size reflect that table, while D and trimming were determined from the DNA. Among 50,000 to 60,000 clones listed, under 85% were seen once. Trimming took 0 bases from V and 10 from J, leaving 14 bases between them. Germline CDR1 is SGHRS and CDR2 is YFSETQ. The CDR3 covers 15 residues. This clonotype originated in a man between 40 and 49 years old with acute or convalescent COVID-19. V gene TRBV5-1 combines with J gene TRBJ1-6; TRBD1 is a possible D gene (5 bases). The source material was peripheral blood. The DNA of the CDR3 is TGCGCCAGCAGCTTGGGTCGGGGGGGAAACTCACCCCTCCACTTT. Its translation: CASSLGRGGNSPLHF.